The rows below give T cell receptor beta chains drawn from one sample of a study of blood T cell repertoires in COVID-19. Profiling relied on immunoSEQ multiplex PCR, and the TCRdb table lists in-frame clones only, not all of them. The sample shows about 100,000 clones, about 80% of them seen only once. The material sequenced was peripheral blood. These receptors all stem from a woman older than 75 with active or convalescent COVID-19. Both conserved end residues are part of each CDR3. Fields, in order: clone size, V gene, J gene, D gene, CDR3 DNA, CDR3 protein. D genes are given only for firm matches. Clone size is stated in some rows and not others, as once, few, many or a class when expanded.

abundance: few
v_gene: TRBV29-1
j_gene: TRBJ1-1
d_gene: NA
CDR3nt: TGCAGCGTTTGGGCCTGGAACACTGAAGCTTTCTTT
CDR3aa: CSVWAWNTEAFF

abundance: NA
v_gene: TRBV7-8
j_gene: TRBJ1-1
d_gene: TRBD1
CDR3nt: TGTGCCAGCACTCAGGGGGTTCCGACCACTGAAGCTTTCTTT
CDR3aa: CASTQGVPTTEAFF

abundance: NA
v_gene: TRBV25-1
j_gene: TRBJ1-4
d_gene: NA
CDR3nt: TGTGCCAGCAGTATCGACAGATCTAATGAAAAACTGTTTTTT
CDR3aa: CASSIDRSNEKLFF

abundance: NA
v_gene: TRBV6-5
j_gene: TRBJ1-6
d_gene: NA
CDR3nt: TGTGCCAGCAGGAACCCTAGTTCACCCCTCCACTTT
CDR3aa: CASRNPSSPLHF

abundance: NA
v_gene: TRBV11-2
j_gene: TRBJ2-2
d_gene: NA
CDR3nt: TGTGCCAGCAGCTTGTCAGGGGCTTACACCGGGGAGCTGTTTTTT
CDR3aa: CASSLSGAYTGELFF

abundance: few
v_gene: TRBV28
j_gene: TRBJ2-6
d_gene: NA
CDR3nt: TGTGCCAGCAGTTTTTTCGAGGGAGATAGTGGGGCCAACGTCCTGACTTTC
CDR3aa: CASSFFEGDSGANVLTF

abundance: NA
v_gene: TRBV4-1
j_gene: TRBJ1-4
d_gene: TRBD1
CDR3nt: TGCGCCAGCAGCCAAGGGAACAGGGGGTCGAGAGAAAAACTGTTTTTT
CDR3aa: CASSQGNRGSREKLFF

abundance: NA
v_gene: TRBV20-1
j_gene: TRBJ2-3
d_gene: TRBD2
CDR3nt: TGCAGTGCTAGTCCTAGACTAGCGAACACAGATACGCAGTATTTT
CDR3aa: CSASPRLANTDTQYF

abundance: NA
v_gene: TRBV29-1
j_gene: TRBJ2-1
d_gene: TRBD1
CDR3nt: TGCAGCGGGGACGTGACAGGGTCCTACAATGAGCAGTTCTTC
CDR3aa: CSGDVTGSYNEQFF

abundance: NA
v_gene: TRBV6-6
j_gene: TRBJ1-2
d_gene: TRBD1
CDR3nt: TGTGCCAGCAGCATAGACAGGGGGCGCGGGGGCTACACCTTC
CDR3aa: CASSIDRGRGGYTF

abundance: NA
v_gene: TRBV12-3/TRBV12-4
j_gene: TRBJ1-1
d_gene: NA
CDR3nt: TGTGCCAGCAGTTTATCCCTGGACAAGGGGCCTTTCTTT
CDR3aa: CASSLSLDKGPFF

abundance: NA
v_gene: TRBV4-1
j_gene: TRBJ2-5
d_gene: TRBD1
CDR3nt: TGCGCCAGCAGCCGCGACAGGGTTGAGACCCAGTACTTC
CDR3aa: CASSRDRVETQYF

abundance: NA
v_gene: TRBV9
j_gene: TRBJ2-3
d_gene: TRBD2
CDR3nt: TGTGCCAGCAGCGTAGCTCCTCCTGAGGGTAGCGGGGGGGAAGATACGCAGTATTTT
CDR3aa: CASSVAPPEGSGGEDTQYF

abundance: NA
v_gene: TRBV5-1
j_gene: TRBJ2-2
d_gene: NA
CDR3nt: TGCGCCAGCAGCCTAAGGCAGGGAATCCCCGGGGAGCTGTTTTTT
CDR3aa: CASSLRQGIPGELFF

abundance: NA
v_gene: TRBV6-2/TRBV6-3
j_gene: TRBJ2-5
d_gene: TRBD2
CDR3nt: TGTGCCAGCAGCCTGTCTAGCGGGAGGATGGAGGAGACCCAGTACTTC
CDR3aa: CASSLSSGRMEETQYF

abundance: NA
v_gene: TRBV5-1
j_gene: TRBJ1-5
d_gene: NA
CDR3nt: TGCGCCAGCAGCTTGGAAGGGGGAAATCAGCCCCAGCATTTT
CDR3aa: CASSLEGGNQPQHF

abundance: NA
v_gene: TRBV28
j_gene: TRBJ1-5
d_gene: NA
CDR3nt: TGTGCCAGCAGTCTTGACAGTTTTTCAAGGCCCCAGCATTTT
CDR3aa: CASSLDSFSRPQHF

abundance: NA
v_gene: TRBV7-2
j_gene: TRBJ2-2
d_gene: NA
CDR3nt: TGTGCCAGCAGCCTAGGGCAGGGGCGGACCGGGGAGCTGTTTTTT
CDR3aa: CASSLGQGRTGELFF

abundance: few
v_gene: TRBV27
j_gene: TRBJ2-6
d_gene: TRBD2
CDR3nt: TGTGCCAGCAGTTTACTAGCGGGAGGTTTCTCTGGGGCCAACGTCCTGACTTTC
CDR3aa: CASSLLAGGFSGANVLTF

abundance: NA
v_gene: TRBV6-1
j_gene: TRBJ1-3
d_gene: NA
CDR3nt: TGTGCCAGCAGTGATGCTTCTAGCTCTGGAAACACCATATATTTT
CDR3aa: CASSDASSSGNTIYF

abundance: NA
v_gene: TRBV4-3
j_gene: TRBJ1-5
d_gene: TRBD1
CDR3nt: TGCGCCAGCAGCCGCCAGACAGGGGAAGGCAATCAGCCCCAGCATTTT
CDR3aa: CASSRQTGEGNQPQHF

abundance: NA
v_gene: TRBV29-1
j_gene: TRBJ2-5
d_gene: TRBD2
CDR3nt: TGCAGCGTTACTAGCGGACAAGAGACCCAGTACTTC
CDR3aa: CSVTSGQETQYF

abundance: NA
v_gene: TRBV5-1
j_gene: TRBJ2-7
d_gene: NA
CDR3nt: TGCGCCAGCAGCTTGGGGGGACTTTTAACCTACGAGCAGTACTTC
CDR3aa: CASSLGGLLTYEQYF

abundance: NA
v_gene: TRBV27
j_gene: TRBJ2-1
d_gene: TRBD1
CDR3nt: TGTGCCAGCAGGGGACAGGGGGCCTCAGGGCAGTTCTTC
CDR3aa: CASRGQGASGQFF

abundance: NA
v_gene: TRBV28
j_gene: TRBJ2-6
d_gene: NA
CDR3nt: TGTGCCAGCAGTGGGGCAGTTGGCTCTGGGGCCAACGTCCTGACTTTC
CDR3aa: CASSGAVGSGANVLTF

abundance: NA
v_gene: TRBV5-5
j_gene: TRBJ1-3
d_gene: NA
CDR3nt: TGTGCCAGCAGCTTGGATGCGGGAGGAAACACCATATATTTT
CDR3aa: CASSLDAGGNTIYF

abundance: NA
v_gene: TRBV7-7
j_gene: TRBJ2-5
d_gene: NA
CDR3nt: TGTGCTAGCAGCGACTTTCCGGGGGAGACCCAGTACTTC
CDR3aa: CASSDFPGETQYF

abundance: NA
v_gene: TRBV19
j_gene: TRBJ1-4
d_gene: NA
CDR3nt: TGTGCCAGTAGTACCCTGGGGGCCGTAACTAATGAAAAACTGTTTTTT
CDR3aa: CASSTLGAVTNEKLFF

abundance: NA
v_gene: TRBV5-1
j_gene: TRBJ2-2
d_gene: TRBD1
CDR3nt: TGCGCCAGCAGTTGGACAGGGGAGGGCCGGGAGCTGTTTTTT
CDR3aa: CASSWTGEGRELFF

abundance: NA
v_gene: TRBV19
j_gene: TRBJ2-7
d_gene: TRBD2
CDR3nt: TGTGCCAGTAGTGCCAGCGGGAGCTACGAGCAGTACTTC
CDR3aa: CASSASGSYEQYF

abundance: few
v_gene: TRBV7-8
j_gene: TRBJ1-3
d_gene: TRBD1
CDR3nt: TGTGCCAGCAGCCCAAGGACAGGGGAACGCTCTGGAAACACCATATATTTT
CDR3aa: CASSPRTGERSGNTIYF

abundance: NA
v_gene: TRBV6-6
j_gene: TRBJ1-4
d_gene: NA
CDR3nt: TGTGCCAGCAGTCGAGCTCCCGGGACTGGAAATGAAAAACTGTTTTTT
CDR3aa: CASSRAPGTGNEKLFF

abundance: NA
v_gene: TRBV2
j_gene: TRBJ1-1
d_gene: NA
CDR3nt: TGTGCCAGCAGTTCCGGGGGGAAACGCACTGAAGCTTTCTTT
CDR3aa: CASSSGGKRTEAFF

abundance: NA
v_gene: TRBV20-1
j_gene: TRBJ1-2
d_gene: NA
CDR3nt: TGCAGTGCCGAAGTCGGGGGCTACACCTTC
CDR3aa: CSAEVGGYTF

abundance: once
v_gene: TRBV27
j_gene: TRBJ2-2
d_gene: NA
CDR3nt: TGTGCCAGCAGTTTGGACATAAGAGGGGAGCTGTTTTTT
CDR3aa: CASSLDIRGELFF

abundance: NA
v_gene: TRBV2
j_gene: TRBJ2-1
d_gene: NA
CDR3nt: TGTGCCAGCAGCCCCTTAGCGTCCCATTACAATGAGCAGTTCTTC
CDR3aa: CASSPLASHYNEQFF

abundance: NA
v_gene: TRBV21-1
j_gene: TRBJ1-2
d_gene: NA
CDR3nt: TGTGCCAGCAGCAACCGGACAGGGGTTGGCTATGGCTACACCTTC
CDR3aa: CASSNRTGVGYGYTF

abundance: NA
v_gene: TRBV6-5
j_gene: TRBJ1-5
d_gene: NA
CDR3nt: TGTGCCAGCAGTTACGATATTACAGGCGGCCAGCCCCAGCATTTT
CDR3aa: CASSYDITGGQPQHF

abundance: NA
v_gene: TRBV24-1
j_gene: TRBJ2-3
d_gene: TRBD2
CDR3nt: TGTGCCACCCGAGAAGCGGGAGGAAGCACAGATACGCAGTATTTT
CDR3aa: CATREAGGSTDTQYF

abundance: NA
v_gene: TRBV30
j_gene: TRBJ2-3
d_gene: TRBD2
CDR3nt: TGTGCCTGGAGTGTTAAGCGGGGGGGCTTCACAGATACGCAGTATTTT
CDR3aa: CAWSVKRGGFTDTQYF

abundance: NA
v_gene: TRBV2
j_gene: TRBJ2-7
d_gene: TRBD2
CDR3nt: TGTGCCAGCAGTGAGTATTGGACTAGCGGCTACGAGCAGTACTTC
CDR3aa: CASSEYWTSGYEQYF

abundance: NA
v_gene: TRBV18
j_gene: TRBJ2-3
d_gene: NA
CDR3nt: TGTGCCAGCTCACCACAGAACAGGGACACAGATACGCAGTATTTT
CDR3aa: CASSPQNRDTDTQYF

abundance: once
v_gene: TRBV5-1
j_gene: TRBJ2-5
d_gene: TRBD2
CDR3nt: TGCGCCAGCAGCTTGGGGCCGGGACTAGGAGCAGAGACCCAGTACTTC
CDR3aa: CASSLGPGLGAETQYF

abundance: NA
v_gene: TRBV5-1
j_gene: TRBJ2-2
d_gene: NA
CDR3nt: TGCGCCAGCAGCTGGGGGGACACCGGGGAGCTGTTTTTT
CDR3aa: CASSWGDTGELFF

abundance: NA
v_gene: TRBV5-6
j_gene: TRBJ1-1
d_gene: TRBD1
CDR3nt: TGTGCCAGCAGCTTGGCCTCAGGGGGCACTGAAGCTTTCTTT
CDR3aa: CASSLASGGTEAFF

abundance: NA
v_gene: TRBV10-3
j_gene: TRBJ1-1
d_gene: NA
CDR3nt: TGTGCCATCAGTGAGACCAGGGAGGGCACTGAAGCTTTCTTT
CDR3aa: CAISETREGTEAFF

abundance: NA
v_gene: TRBV2
j_gene: TRBJ1-1
d_gene: TRBD1
CDR3nt: TGTGCCAGCTCAGTCGGACAGGGGGCCGGGCCTGAAGCTTTCTTT
CDR3aa: CASSVGQGAGPEAFF

abundance: NA
v_gene: TRBV9
j_gene: TRBJ2-3
d_gene: NA
CDR3nt: TGTGCCAGCAGCGTGGACCCCTGGGGGGAGATTAGCACAGATACGCAGTATTTT
CDR3aa: CASSVDPWGEISTDTQYF

abundance: NA
v_gene: TRBV24-1
j_gene: TRBJ1-2
d_gene: NA
CDR3nt: TGTGCCACCAGTGATTTGCAGGGTCCTGGTAACTATGGCTACACCTTC
CDR3aa: CATSDLQGPGNYGYTF

abundance: few
v_gene: TRBV28
j_gene: TRBJ2-1
d_gene: NA
CDR3nt: TGTGCCAGCAGTTATCAGGGATACTTCTACAATGAGCAGTTCTTC
CDR3aa: CASSYQGYFYNEQFF

abundance: NA
v_gene: TRBV7-2
j_gene: TRBJ1-1
d_gene: NA
CDR3nt: TGTGCCAGCAGCTTAGAAATATACACTGAAGCTTTCTTT
CDR3aa: CASSLEIYTEAFF